Listed below are T cell receptor beta chains from one sample, sequenced in a study of shared clonotypes between healthy human individuals. Data came from immunoSEQ multiplex PCR; TCRdb stores just in-frame clones and leaves some out. The table includes some 2,500,000 clones, 93% detected once. The sequencing sample was made of naive CD4+ T cells from PBMCs. These receptors were taken from a man between 18 and 29 years old in good health. Some clones in this sample may be carry-over from other donors' samples. Each CDR3 is given with its conserved first and last residue. A D gene is named only where the DNA matches it firmly. For some rows the clone size is stated as once, few or many, or as a class when expanded; others skip it.

clone size	V gene	J gene	D gene	CDR3 DNA	CDR3 protein
.	TRBV6-1	TRBJ1-5	TRBD1	TGTGCCAGCAGTACTCGACAGGGTGCCGGTCAGCCCCAGCATTTT	CASSTRQGAGQPQHF
.	TRBV4-3	TRBJ2-5	.	TGCGCCAGCAGCCGAGTCCCAGGGAAACAAGAGACCCAGTACTTC	CASSRVPGKQETQYF
.	TRBV5-6	TRBJ2-7	.	TGTGCCAGCAGCTTGGTGCTAGCCTCCTACGAGCAGTACTTC	CASSLVLASYEQYF
.	TRBV29-1	TRBJ2-3	TRBD1	TGCAGCGGGATAGTGGGACAGGGGACAGATACGCAGTATTTT	CSGIVGQGTDTQYF
.	TRBV5-1	TRBJ2-1	TRBD2	TGCGCCAGCAGCTTGGGGGCTAGCGGGAGGTACAATGAGCAGTTCTTC	CASSLGASGRYNEQFF
.	TRBV27	TRBJ2-7	TRBD1	TGTGCCAGCAGCAGGGACAGGGGTGAATACGAGCAGTACTTC	CASSRDRGEYEQYF
.	TRBV5-1	TRBJ1-4	.	TGCGCCAGCTCCTCATTAGGGGGGCGGCGTGAAAAACTGTTTTTT	CASSSLGGRREKLFF
.	TRBV19	TRBJ1-2	.	TGTGCCAGTAGGGCGGACGGGACTAACTATGGCTACACCTTC	CASRADGTNYGYTF
.	TRBV21-1	TRBJ2-7	.	TGTGCCAGCAGCAAAGAGGGGACTAGTCCGCGCTACGAGCAGTACTTC	CASSKEGTSPRYEQYF
.	TRBV6-1	TRBJ1-1	.	TGTGCCAGCAGTGAAGTTAAAGCTTTCTTT	CASSEVKAFF
.	TRBV14	TRBJ2-7	.	TGTGCCAGCAGCCACCTCCCCTACGAGCAGTACTTC	CASSHLPYEQYF
.	TRBV18	TRBJ1-2	.	TGTGCCAGCTCACCATCCGACAGGAACTATGGCTACACCTTC	CASSPSDRNYGYTF
.	TRBV19	TRBJ1-6	.	TGTGCCAGTAGTACCCAGGGGCGGAATTCACCCCTCCACTTT	CASSTQGRNSPLHF
.	TRBV27	TRBJ2-1	.	TGTGCCAGCAGTTTTTCGGGCGGTAGCTCCTACAATGAGCAGTTCTTC	CASSFSGGSSYNEQFF
.	TRBV18	TRBJ1-4	.	TGTGCCAGCAACTCAGGGGTCACTAATGAAAAACTGTTTTTT	CASNSGVTNEKLFF
.	TRBV5-4	TRBJ1-2	TRBD1	TGTGCCAGCAGCGCAGACCGGACAGGACCCGGCTACACCTTC	CASSADRTGPGYTF
.	TRBV7-3	TRBJ2-6	.	TGTGCCAGCAGCTTATTGGGGCAGCCACCCGATATCTCTGGGGCCAACGTCCTGACTTTC	CASSLLGQPPDISGANVLTF
.	TRBV11-2	TRBJ2-2	.	TGTGCCAGCAGCATACTACTAGACACCGGGGAGCTGTTTTTT	CASSILLDTGELFF
.	TRBV18	TRBJ2-7	.	TGTGCCAGCTCACCGGGCAGGGACTACGAGCAGTACTTC	CASSPGRDYEQYF
.	TRBV5-1	TRBJ2-3	TRBD1	TGCGCCAGCAGCTCACAGGGGGCAGATACGCAGTATTTT	CASSSQGADTQYF
.	TRBV5-4	TRBJ2-3	TRBD2	TGTGCCAGCAGCTTCACTAGCGGCACAGATACGCAGTATTTT	CASSFTSGTDTQYF
once	TRBV7-8	TRBJ2-7	TRBD2	TGTGCCAGCAGGGTTGCGGGGACTAGCGGGCCAACCTACGAGCAGTACTTC	CASRVAGTSGPTYEQYF
.	TRBV12-2	TRBJ2-2	.	TGTGCAAGTCGCCCCGAAAATACCGGGACCACTAACACCGGGGAGCTGTTTTTT	CASRPENTGTTNTGELFF
.	TRBV7-2	TRBJ1-1	TRBD1	TGTGCCAGCAGCTTAATGACAGGGGAGTGGACTGAAGCTTTCTTT	CASSLMTGEWTEAFF
.	TRBV7-9	TRBJ2-7	.	TGTGCCAGCAGCTTAACGGCGGGAAAGTACGAGCAGTACTTC	CASSLTAGKYEQYF
.	TRBV6-4	TRBJ2-3	.	TGTGCCAGCAGGGCCTCTGGCGGGTCAGATACGCAGTATTTT	CASRASGGSDTQYF
.	TRBV7-3	TRBJ2-2	TRBD2	TGTGCCAGCAGCTCCGGACTAGCCAGACCCGGGGAGCTGTTTTTT	CASSSGLARPGELFF
.	TRBV6-5	TRBJ1-1	.	TGTGCCAGCAGCTCAGGGTTTCTGAACACTGAAGCTTTCTTT	CASSSGFLNTEAFF
once	TRBV6-1	TRBJ2-3	.	TGTGCCAGCAGTGGAGGTAGGGGGAGCACAGATACGCAGTATTTT	CASSGGRGSTDTQYF
.	TRBV7-9	TRBJ1-4	.	TGTGCCAGCAGCTTAGCGGGGAGCTCCGAAAAACTGTTTTTT	CASSLAGSSEKLFF
.	TRBV6-5	TRBJ2-5	.	TGTGCCAGCAGAGACTCGGGAAAGACCCAGTACTTC	CASRDSGKTQYF
.	TRBV25-1	TRBJ1-1	.	TGTGCCAGCAAAGGGGTTCGGCCGAACACTGAAGCTTTCTTT	CASKGVRPNTEAFF
.	TRBV28	TRBJ1-2	.	TGTGCCAGCAAAGCTCCTAACTATGGCTACACCTTC	CASKAPNYGYTF
.	TRBV5-1	TRBJ1-1	.	TGCGCCAGCAGCTCGGACGGCCAAAACACTGAAGCTTTCTTT	CASSSDGQNTEAFF
.	TRBV27	TRBJ1-1	.	TGTGCCAGCAGTTTAGGGGCGAGGACGCCGAACACTGAAGCTTTCTTT	CASSLGARTPNTEAFF
.	TRBV7-3	TRBJ1-1	.	TGTGCCAGCAGCTTAGAGGCAACGATGACTGAAGCTTTCTTT	CASSLEATMTEAFF
.	TRBV5-4	TRBJ1-1	.	TGTGCCAGCAGGCGCCTGGATTCTGAAGCTTTCTTT	CASRRLDSEAFF
.	TRBV11-2	TRBJ2-7	TRBD1	TGTGCCAGCAGCTTTGGAACGGGACAGGGGTTTTACGAGCAGTACTTC	CASSFGTGQGFYEQYF
.	TRBV5-4	TRBJ2-2	.	TGTGCCAGCAGCTTGGGCTCTTTCTCCGGGGAGCTGTTTTTT	CASSLGSFSGELFF
.	TRBV27	TRBJ2-1	TRBD1	TGTGCCAGCCAGGCCAGGGGGCGTGTGCAGTTCTTC	CASQARGRVQFF